Sequencing of this T cell receptor (beta chain) was carried out in a study of blood T cell repertoires in COVID-19. About the research overall: Both acute and convalescent COVID-19 samples were obtained from the United States, Italy and Spain. From T cells, B-cell-depleted T cells, or PBMCs came the material, which was cDNA or gDNA.

Per the authors' pipeline: Reference gene primer amplification in the assay estimated nucleated cell counts. Measured with immunoSEQ multiplex PCR; TCRdb has only the in-frame clones, and not every one. The D gene and trimming were derived from the DNA, and the V and J assignments and clone size from that table. The sample shows roughly 200,000 clones, about 80% of them seen only once. The source material was peripheral blood. The receptor comes from a man aged 50-60 years with active or convalescent COVID-19.

The DNA of the CDR3 is TGTGCCAGCAGCGTTGGGGGGGCCGGCTACGAGCAGTACTTC. Translated: CASSVGGAGYEQYF. The rearrangement joins TRBV7-3 to TRBJ2-7; D might be TRBD2 (7 bases). In germline, CDR1 is SGHTA, CDR2 FQGTGA. The ends were cut back, 5 bases at V and 3 bases at J, with 14 bases in the middle. The CDR3 extends over 14 amino acids. Variable domain in full (rest from reference TRBV7-3 and TRBJ2-7): GAGVSQTPSNKVTEKGKYVELRCDPISGHTALYWYRQSLGQGPEFLIYFQGTGAADDSGLPNDRFFAVRPEGSVSTLKIQRTERGDSAVYLCASSVGGAGYEQYFGPGTRLTVT.